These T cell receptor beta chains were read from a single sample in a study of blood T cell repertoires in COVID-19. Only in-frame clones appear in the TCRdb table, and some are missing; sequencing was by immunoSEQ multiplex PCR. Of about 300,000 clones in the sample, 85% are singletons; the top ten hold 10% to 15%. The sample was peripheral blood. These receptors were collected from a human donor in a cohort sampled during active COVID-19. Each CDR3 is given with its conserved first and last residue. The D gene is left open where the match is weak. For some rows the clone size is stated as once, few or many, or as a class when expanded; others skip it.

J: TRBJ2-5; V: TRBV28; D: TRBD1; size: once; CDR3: CAVRRGLETETQYF; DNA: TGTGCCGTCCGCAGGGGGCTTGAGACGGAGACCCAGTACTTC
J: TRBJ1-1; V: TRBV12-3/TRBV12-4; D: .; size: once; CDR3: CASSLGGVAEAFF; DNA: TGTGCCAGCAGTTTAGGGGGGGTGGCTGAAGCTTTCTTT
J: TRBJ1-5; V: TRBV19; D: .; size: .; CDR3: CASSIDQAPYQPQHF; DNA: TGTGCCAGTAGTATAGACCAGGCCCCGTATCAGCCCCAGCATTTT
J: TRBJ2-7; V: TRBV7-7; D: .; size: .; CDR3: CASSLERDTEKQYF; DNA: TGTGCCAGCAGCTTAGAACGGGACACCGAAAAGCAGTACTTC
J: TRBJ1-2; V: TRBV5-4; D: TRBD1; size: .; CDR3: CASWDREGPNYGYTF; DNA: TGTGCCAGCTGGGACAGGGAAGGGCCTAACTATGGCTACACCTTC
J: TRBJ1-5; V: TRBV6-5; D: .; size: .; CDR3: CASSTGINQPQHF; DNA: TGTGCCAGCAGCACAGGGATTAATCAGCCCCAGCATTTT
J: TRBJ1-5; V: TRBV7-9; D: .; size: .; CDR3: CASSPKRPQPQHF; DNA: TGTGCCAGCAGCCCTAAGCGTCCTCAGCCCCAGCATTTT
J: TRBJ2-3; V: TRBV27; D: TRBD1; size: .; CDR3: CASSGRSGTGGFTDTQYF; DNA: TGTGCCAGCAGCGGACGCTCCGGGACAGGGGGATTCACAGATACGCAGTATTTT
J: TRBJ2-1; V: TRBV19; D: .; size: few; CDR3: CASTMTSLSYNEQFF; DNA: TGTGCCAGTACCATGACTAGTCTCTCCTACAATGAGCAGTTCTTC
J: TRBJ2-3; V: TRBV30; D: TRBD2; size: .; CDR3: CAWGIAGGTDTQYF; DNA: TGTGCCTGGGGGATAGCGGGAGGTACAGATACGCAGTATTTT
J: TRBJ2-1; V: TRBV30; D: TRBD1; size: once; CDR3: CAWSFRDSRSDEQFF; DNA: TGTGCCTGGAGTTTCCGGGACAGTCGGAGCGATGAGCAGTTCTTC
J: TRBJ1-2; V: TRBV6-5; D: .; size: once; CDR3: CASSRGGRDYGYTF; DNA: TGTGCCAGCAGCCGCGGGGGGAGGGACTATGGCTACACCTTC
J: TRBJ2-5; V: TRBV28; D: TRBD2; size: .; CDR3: CASSFGLARQETQYF; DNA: TGTGCCAGCAGTTTCGGACTAGCGCGACAAGAGACCCAGTACTTC
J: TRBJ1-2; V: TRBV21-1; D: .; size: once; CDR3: CASSKERGSGFYGYTF; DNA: TGTGCCAGCAGCAAAGAAAGGGGATCTGGCTTCTATGGCTACACCTTC
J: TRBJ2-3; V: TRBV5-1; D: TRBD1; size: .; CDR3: CASRQRPGTAPTDTQYF; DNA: TGCGCCAGCCGACAAAGACCCGGGACAGCGCCCACAGATACGCAGTATTTT
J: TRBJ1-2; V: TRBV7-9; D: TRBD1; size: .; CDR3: CASSRGTGEYGYTF; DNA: TGTGCCAGCAGTCGAGGGACAGGGGAGTATGGCTACACCTTC
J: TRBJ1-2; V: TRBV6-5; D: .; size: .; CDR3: CASSHGTRDGYTF; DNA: TGTGCCAGCAGCCACGGGACACGGGATGGCTACACCTTC
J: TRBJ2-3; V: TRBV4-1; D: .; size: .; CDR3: CASSQQGTDTQYF; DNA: TGCGCCAGCAGCCAGCAGGGCACAGATACGCAGTATTTT
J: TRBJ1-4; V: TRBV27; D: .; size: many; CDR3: CASSLWGGVANEKLFF; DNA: TGTGCCAGCAGCCTCTGGGGGGGCGTAGCTAATGAAAAACTGTTTTTT
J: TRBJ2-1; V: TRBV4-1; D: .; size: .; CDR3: CASSQDLDYNEQFF; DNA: TGCGCCAGCAGCCAAGATCTAGACTACAATGAGCAGTTCTTC
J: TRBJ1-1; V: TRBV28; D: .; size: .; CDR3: CASTSVMNTEAFF; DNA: TGTGCCAGCACCAGCGTGATGAACACTGAAGCTTTCTTT
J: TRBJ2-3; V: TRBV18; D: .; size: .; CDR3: CASSPLLAAGTDTQYF; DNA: TGTGCCAGCTCACCACTCCTGGCGGCTGGCACAGATACGCAGTATTTT
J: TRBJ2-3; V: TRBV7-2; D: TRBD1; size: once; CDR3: CASSFRGLGTDTQYF; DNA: TGTGCCAGCAGCTTCAGGGGGCTGGGCACAGATACGCAGTATTTT
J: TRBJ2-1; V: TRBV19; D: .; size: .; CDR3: CASYSRAYNEQFF; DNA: TGTGCCAGTTACTCCCGGGCCTACAATGAGCAGTTCTTC
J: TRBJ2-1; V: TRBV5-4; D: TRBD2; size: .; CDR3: CAYGLAGGNEQFF; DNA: TGTGCCTATGGACTAGCGGGCGGGAATGAGCAGTTCTTC
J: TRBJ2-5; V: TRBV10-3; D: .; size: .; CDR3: CASSPDTGVPGETQYF; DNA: TGTGCCAGCTCGCCAGATACCGGGGTACCTGGGGAGACCCAGTACTTC
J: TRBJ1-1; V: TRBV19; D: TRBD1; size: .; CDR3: CASSPPDRWNTEAFF; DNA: TGTGCCAGTAGTCCCCCGGACAGGTGGAACACTGAAGCTTTCTTT
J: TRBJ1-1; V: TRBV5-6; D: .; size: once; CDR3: CASSLGGVTEAFF; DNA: TGTGCCAGCAGCCTCGGCGGGGTCACTGAAGCTTTCTTT
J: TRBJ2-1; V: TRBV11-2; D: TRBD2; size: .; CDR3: CASSFGGFRPGGTYNEQFF; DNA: TGTGCCAGCAGCTTCGGGGGGTTTAGGCCGGGAGGCACCTACAATGAGCAGTTCTTC
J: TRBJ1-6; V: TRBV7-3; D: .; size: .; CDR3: CASSLGLASPLHF; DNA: TGTGCCAGCAGCCTAGGACTGGCTTCACCCCTCCACTTT
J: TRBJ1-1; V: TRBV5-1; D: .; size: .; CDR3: CASSLSTLNTEAFF; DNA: TGCGCCAGCAGCTTGTCGACACTGAACACTGAAGCTTTCTTT